This T cell receptor (beta chain) was sequenced for a study of Graves' ophthalmopathy and Graves' hyperthyroidism. V lost 5 bases to trimming and J lost 1 base; unmatched junction nucleotides: 5. The germline gives CDR1 DFQATT, CDR2 SNEGSKA (reference sequence). The CDR3 has 13 amino acids. Amplification from RNA transcripts yielded the TCR beta CDR3 regions. The library came from an HTBI-primed first-round RT-PCR and a second-round multiplex PCR. TCRdb re-called the multiplex PCR reads with MiXCR, one entry per CDR3 protein. The sample holds around 1.1 million distinct CDR3 sequences, 35% to 40% seen once.

The V and J genes are TRBV20-1 and TRBJ2-7; 7 positions match TRBD1. This clonotype originated in an adult man with Graves' hyperthyroidism. Input material: peripheral blood or thyroid tissue (not recorded which). CDR3 in DNA: TGCAGTGCTCTCGACAGGGCTTCCTACGAGCAGTACTTC. Translation: CSALDRASYEQYF.